This entry lists 20 T cell receptor beta chains sequenced from one sample in a study of T and B cells in COVID-19 patients. Multiplex PCR with BIOMED2 TRB-A/B primer pools amplified TRB rearrangements. TCRdb reprocessed the multiplex PCR reads with MiXCR, giving one entry per CDR3 protein. This table holds 15,000 to 20,000 distinct CDR3 sequences, approximately 37% found once. Blood genomic DNA input for TRB amplification was about 240-550 ng. Sample: blood. The receptors originated from a human donor with active COVID-19.

With respect to this clonotype: A much larger clonotype is one base distant, so this may be a read error. The chain is built from TRBV19 and TRBJ2-1, with D uncertain. CDR3 size: 11 residues. Trimming took 7 bases from V and 7 from J, leaving 8 bases between them. Germline V lookup: CDR1 LNHDA, CDR2 SQIVND (reference sequence). The CDR3 bases are TGTGCCAGTACCTCCTGGAATGAGCAGTTCTTC. Residues: CASTSWNEQFF.

The genes are TRBV2 and TRBJ2-7; D gene unclear. The CDR3 is made up of 13 amino acids. The V gene lost 7 bases and the J gene lost 2 bases, with 12 bases spanning the gap. From germline, CDR1 is SNHLY and CDR2 FYNNEI. CDR3 nucleotide sequence: TGTGCCAGCAAAAGGGTTATCACCTACGAGCAGTACTTC. Protein sequence: CASKRVITYEQYF. Full variable domain (rest looked up from reference TRBV2 and TRBJ2-7): EPEVTQTPSHQVTQMGQEVILRCVPISNHLYFYWYRQILGQKVEFLVSFYNNEISEKSEIFDDQFSVERPDGSNFTLKIRSTKLEDSAMYFCASKRVITYEQYFGPGTRLTVT.

V gene TRBV4-1 combines with J gene TRBJ1-3; D is unclear. V was pared by 0 bases and J by 1 base, with 4 bases between. Germline loops: CDR1 MGHRA, CDR2 YSYEKL. CDR3 length equals 14 residues. The CDR3 region has the DNA TGCGCCAGCAGCCAAGAAGTATCTGGAAACACCATATATTTT. The encoded protein is CASSQEVSGNTIYF.

The DNA of the CDR3 is TGTGCCAGCAGTCCCCAACTAGCGGGGACCACAGATACGCAGTATTTT. Translated: CASSPQLAGTTDTQYF. The V call is TRBV6-6, the J call TRBJ2-3; 10 bases are shared with TRBD2. The CDR3 length is 16 residues. V trimming: 5 bases; J trimming: 2 bases; junction bases outside the gene matches: 7. Germline V gives CDR1 MNHNY, CDR2 SVGAGI (reference sequence).

This clonotype was observed a handful of times. V gene TRBV6-1 combines with J gene TRBJ2-1; unclear D gene. CDR1 is MNHNS and CDR2 is SASEGT in the germline V gene. This CDR3 comprises 13 residues. V was shortened by 8 bases and J by 0 bases, with 8 bases between the two germline ends. The CDR3 nucleotides are TGTGCCAGCCCGGGCCGCTCCTACAATGAGCAGTTCTTC. This encodes CASPGRSYNEQFF.

By share, this clonotype counts as medium-sized. The chain links TRBV29-1 to TRBJ2-5; D remains ambiguous. Germline CDR1 and CDR2: SQVTM and ANQGSEA. This CDR3 has 11 amino acids. V shed 7 bases and J shed 2 bases, with 8 bases lying between them. CDR3 in DNA: TGCAGCGCTACCAAGCAAGAGACCCAGTACTTC. Translated: CSATKQETQYF.

This clonotype qualifies as medium-sized. J is TRBJ2-3 and V is TRBV19, with 8 bases fitting TRBD1. Germline V CDR1 and CDR2: LNHDA, SQIVND (reference sequence). V was clipped by 5 bases and J by 4 bases; unmatched bases: 5. The CDR3 is made up of 14 amino acids. The CDR3 DNA is TGTGCCAGTAGTCCTGACAGGGGCGCAGATACGCAGTATTTT. Its translation is CASSPDRGADTQYF.

About this clonotype itself: One end of the junction varies from germline; a read error may be responsible. V is TRBV6-5 and J is TRBJ2-4; 9 bases align to TRBD2. Germline V gene data show CDR1 as MNHEY and CDR2 as SVGAGI. CDR3 length: 13 residues. CDR3 DNA: TGTGCCATCAGTCGGACTAGCGAGGACATTCAGTACTTC. It is translated as CAISRTSEDIQYF.

This chain joins TRBV20-1 and TRBJ2-7, with D unclear. The V and J ends lost 5 bases and 0 bases respectively, with 11 bases between them. Germline V lookup: CDR1 DFQATT, CDR2 SNEGSKA (reference sequence). The CDR3 covers 13 residues. The CDR3 sequence: CSAPSVTSYEQYV. The CDR3 nucleotides are TGCAGTGCTCCCTCGGTGACCTCCTACGAGCAGTACGTC.

This sequence joins TRBV6-6 and TRBJ1-2, with TRBD1 as a possible D gene (6 bases). This CDR3 comprises 17 residues. Germline V gene sequence: CDR1 MNHNY, CDR2 SVGAGI (reference sequence). Trimming removed 2 bases from V and 4 bases from J, with 20 bases in between. The CDR3 sequence is CASSYPSYREVGYGYTF. The CDR3 DNA reads TGTGCCAGCAGTTACCCATCCTACAGGGAGGTAGGCTATGGCTACACCTTC.

This clonotype was seen more than once but under ten times. This chain links TRBV6-5 with TRBJ2-3; D may match TRBD1 or TRBD2 (6 bases each). Per germline, CDR1 MNHEY and CDR2 SVGAGI. The CDR3 has 15 amino acids. V was shortened by 5 bases and J by 0 bases, with 12 bases between the two germline ends. The CDR3 region has the DNA TGTGCCAGCAGTCGGCCGGGGGCAAGCACAGATACGCAGTATTTT. Protein product: CASSRPGASTDTQYF.

In nucleotides, the CDR3 is TGCGCCAGCACTTACCCGGGGGAGACTAGCGGGGGCCCAAGAGATACGCAGTATTTT. Protein sequence: CASTYPGETSGGPRDTQYF. The rearrangement joins TRBV5-1 to TRBJ2-3; TRBD2 aligns across 12 bases. V shed 6 bases and J 5 bases; nucleotides not matched to a gene: 19. The CDR3 has 19 residues. Germline values: CDR1 SGHRS, CDR2 YFSETQ.

This clonotype was detected only a few times. This chain connects TRBV19 to TRBJ1-1; D remains ambiguous. Germline CDR1 and CDR2: LNHDA and SQIVND (reference sequence). The V end was cut by 7 bases, the J end by 1 base, with 16 bases between. This CDR3 comprises 15 residues. The CDR3 loop reads CASTTSWVPNTEAFF. In DNA form, the CDR3 reads TGTGCCAGTACCACAAGTTGGGTCCCGAACACTGAAGCTTTCTTT. Combining the CDR3 with reference TRBV19 and TRBJ1-1 gives the whole variable domain DGGITQSPKYLFRKEGQNVTLSCEQNLNHDAMYWYRQDPGQGLRLIYYSQIVNDFQKGDIAEGYSVSREKKESFPLTVTSAQKNPTAFYLCASTTSWVPNTEAFFGQGTRLTVV.

This clonotype has only a few counts. V is TRBV12-3 or TRBV12-4 and J is TRBJ2-1; D possibly corresponds to TRBD1 (6 bases). The CDR3 is 16 residues long. Trimming removed 1 base at V and 0 bases at J, with 10 bases between. The CDR3 is CASSLESGASYNEQFF. CDR3 coding DNA: TGTGCCAGCAGTTTAGAGTCAGGGGCCTCCTACAATGAGCAGTTCTTC.

This clonotype was recorded a few times. The J gene is TRBJ2-2, the V gene TRBV12-3 or TRBV12-4, with 10 bases fitting TRBD1. CDR3 length: 15 residues. V gave up 3 bases and J gave up 4 bases; unmatched junction bases: 2. The CDR3 coding sequence is TGTGCCAGCAGTTTGGGACAGGGGTTCACCGGGGAGCTGTTTTTT. Amino acids: CASSLGQGFTGELFF.

This clonotype was counted many times. This sequence joins TRBV19 and TRBJ2-2, with unresolved D. CDR1 is LNHDA and CDR2 is SQIVND in the germline V gene (reference sequence). The CDR3 loop spans 12 amino acids. Trimming left V 2 bases short and J 6 bases short, with 4 bases between. The CDR3: CASSIFSGELFF. The CDR3 bases are TGTGCCAGTAGTATATTCTCCGGGGAGCTGTTTTTT.

This clonotype has just one count. The rearrangement links TRBV12-3 or TRBV12-4 to TRBJ1-2; D call uncertain. CDR3 length: 14 amino acids. V was cut by 6 bases and J by 8 bases, with 19 bases left in between. The CDR3 sequence: CASRAGPLIRGYTF. CDR3 DNA sequence: TGTGCCAGCAGGGCCGGGCCCTTGATTCGCGGCTACACCTTC.

The chain carries TRBV10-3 and TRBJ1-6, with TRBD1 matching over 9 bases. There are 13 residues in the CDR3. V shed 6 bases and J 10 bases; nucleotides not matched to a gene: 4. The germline gives CDR1 ENHRY, CDR2 SYGVKD. The CDR3 here is CAIRGTGRSPLHF. CDR3 sequence (DNA): TGTGCCATCAGAGGGACAGGGAGGTCACCCCTCCACTTT.

The chain employs TRBV6-4 and TRBJ2-3; 8 nucleotides agree with TRBD1. The V gene's germline CDR1 is MRHNA and CDR2 SNTAGT. V gave up 4 bases and J gave up 2 bases; unmatched junction bases: 5. The CDR3 contains 15 residues. As DNA, the CDR3 is TGTGCCAGCAGTGTTGACAGGGGTCCCACAGATACGCAGTATTTT. This translates into CASSVDRGPTDTQYF.

This chain connects TRBV6-1 to TRBJ1-1; 8 positions agree with TRBD1. The CDR3 extends over 15 amino acids. The V segment lost 5 bases and the J segment 4 bases; nucleotides outside the gene matches: 9. Germline V gene sequence: CDR1 MNHNS, CDR2 SASEGT. The CDR3 region has the DNA TGTGCCAGCAGTAAGACAGGGGCGGTCGTCACTGAAGCTTTCTTT. Translating gives CASSKTGAVVTEAFF.